Following are 29 T cell receptor beta chains from one sample sequenced in a study of identical twins (dated by TCRdb to the mid-2010s). The library was produced with 5' RACE. Sequencer: Illumina HiSeq 2000. The public reads were reanalyzed by TCRdb: fastp trimming at Q25, MiXCR alignment, in-frame beta chains only. A single entry per CDR3 protein holds the most common genes and DNA from its merged rows. This sample is represented by some 1,600,000 distinct CDR3 sequences; more than 30% of them were singletons. Under 0.35% of the sample is taken by the ten largest. The specimen sequenced was cord blood. The receptors shown here come from a newborn girl in good health.

In its sample, this clonotype was seen a few times. The chain carries TRBV5-1 and TRBJ2-5; 10 bases align to TRBD2. The J call could be wrong; TRBJ2-7 is a better fit for the DNA end. The CDR3 consists of 15 residues. The V gene's germline CDR1 is SGHRS and CDR2 YFSETQ. CDR3 nucleotides: TGCGCCAGCAGCTATATAGCGGGAGGAACCTACGAGCAGTACTTC. Translating gives CASSYIAGGTYEQYF.

The chain recombines TRBV6-2 or TRBV6-3 with TRBJ2-1; D remains ambiguous. Germline CDR1 and CDR2: MNHEY and SVGEGT. V lost 4 bases to trimming and J lost 5 bases, with 9 bases between them. The CDR3 sequence is 13 residues long. The CDR3 nucleotides read TGTGCCAGCAGTTCTTACGGCGACAATGAGCAGTTCTTC. Translation: CASSSYGDNEQFF.

The J gene is TRBJ2-1, the V gene TRBV12-3 or TRBV12-4, with 10 bases fitting TRBD1. The CDR3 loop spans 14 amino acids. J was trimmed by 9 bases and V by 3 bases; bases with no gene match: 5. This CDR3 is CASSLQDRGAEQFF. The DNA of the CDR3 is TGTGCCAGCAGTTTGCAGGACAGGGGGGCTGAGCAGTTCTTC.

The table lists this clonotype with a few counts. The rearrangement joins TRBV5-1 to TRBJ2-5, with D tentatively TRBD1 or TRBD2 (7 bases each). Germline CDR1 is SGHRS and CDR2 is YFSETQ. CDR3 length: 14 amino acids. The V gene lost 7 bases and the J gene lost 2 bases, with 15 bases spanning the gap. In DNA form, the CDR3 reads TGCGCCAGCTTGCGGGGGACAGCACAAGAGACCCAGTACTTC. It codes for CASLRGTAQETQYF. Full variable domain (remainder filled in from reference TRBV5-1 and TRBJ2-5): KAGVTQTPRYLIKTRGQQVTLSCSPISGHRSVSWYQQTPGQGLQFLFEYFSETQRNKGNFPGRFSGRQFSNSRSEMNVSTLELGDSALYLCASLRGTAQETQYFGPGTRLLVL.

This clonotype was seen a handful of times. The V call is TRBV9, the J call TRBJ2-7; 7 positions agree with TRBD2. CDR1 and CDR2 (germline): SGDLS, YYNGEE. The trim removed 4 bases at V and 2 bases at J, leaving 12 bases unmatched. CDR3 length: 16 amino acids. For the CDR3, the DNA is TGTGCCAGCAGCCCCCGGCTAGCGGCCTCAACCTACGAGCAGTACTTC. Encoded protein: CASSPRLAASTYEQYF.

This clonotype appeared a few times. The J gene is TRBJ2-7, the V gene TRBV28; D is unresolved. The V gene's germline CDR1 is MDHEN and CDR2 SYDVKM. This CDR3 region has 12 residues. The V and J ends lost 5 bases and 3 bases respectively, with 8 bases between them. The CDR3 DNA reads as TGTGCCAGCAGTCCCCTATTCTACGAGCAGTACTTC. This codes for CASSPLFYEQYF.

The gene calls are TRBV7-9 and TRBJ2-7; D perhaps matches TRBD1 (7 bases). Per germline, CDR1 SEHNR and CDR2 FQNEAQ (reference sequence). The V gene lost 5 bases and the J gene lost 4 bases, with 18 bases spanning the gap. The CDR3 totals 15 residues. The CDR3 loop reads CASSPRESRGYEQYF. The CDR3 DNA sequence: TGTGCCAGCAGCCCCCGGGAGTCCAGGGGGTACGAGCAGTACTTC.

V gene TRBV4-2 combines with J gene TRBJ2-2; 8 bases are a match to TRBD2. The CDR3 contains 17 residues. J gave up 6 bases and V 0 bases, and 9 bases lay outside the gene matches. Germline assignment: CDR1 LGHNA and CDR2 YNFKEQ. CDR3: CASSQDGLAAVAGELFF. CDR3 DNA sequence: TGTGCCAGCAGCCAAGATGGACTAGCAGCGGTTGCCGGGGAGCTGTTTTTT.

Of note for this clonotype: This may stem from a read error, because a much larger clone lies one nucleotide away. The rearrangement links TRBV9 to TRBJ1-5; D not certain. In germline, CDR1 is SGDLS, CDR2 YYNGEE. The CDR3 has 12 residues. V lost 1 base and J lost 3, with 2 bases in between. CDR3 loop: CASSVHNQPQHF. DNA of the CDR3: TGTGCCAGCAGCGTACACAATCAGCCCCAGCATTTT. Full variable domain (missing parts from reference TRBV9 and TRBJ1-5): DSGVTQTPKHLITATGQRVTLRCSPRSGDLSVYWYQQSLDQGLQFLIQYYNGEERAKGNILERFSAQQFPDLHSELNLSSLELGDSALYFCASSVHNQPQHFGDGTRLSIL.

V is TRBV4-1 and J is TRBJ2-2; D unresolved. Germline V gene sequence: CDR1 MGHRA, CDR2 YSYEKL. This CDR3 spans 14 amino acids. The ends were cut back, 1 base at V and 5 bases at J, with 8 bases in the middle. CDR3 in amino acids: CASSQVPATGELFF. CDR3 coding DNA: TGCGCCAGCAGCCAAGTACCCGCTACCGGGGAGCTGTTTTTT.

This clonotype was counted a few times. The chain recombines TRBV28 with TRBJ2-2, with 8 bases that match TRBD1. CDR1 is MDHEN, CDR2 SYDVKM, per germline. Unmatched junction bases numbered 7, after V lost 3 bases and J lost 4 bases. This CDR3 spans 16 amino acids. The CDR3 DNA is TGTGCCAGCAGTTTTTGGATAACAGGGGGCACCGGGGAGCTGTTTTTT. It yields the protein CASSFWITGGTGELFF.

The chain has TRBV20-1 and TRBJ1-1; 7 bases line up with TRBD1. The junction had 9 bases not matched to a gene; V was cut back by 6 bases and J by 2 bases. Germline V gene lookup returns CDR1 DFQATT and CDR2 SNEGSKA (reference sequence). This CDR3 region has 14 residues. This CDR3 reads CSATPRGGNTEAFF. CDR3 DNA: TGCAGTGCGACCCCCAGGGGGGGTAACACTGAAGCTTTCTTT.

The chain employs TRBV19 and TRBJ2-3; tentatively, D is TRBD2 (5 bases). Germline CDR1 is LNHDA and CDR2 is SQIVND (reference sequence). There are 16 residues in the CDR3. Trimming cost V 3 bases and J 6 bases, with 19 bases left between them. In DNA form, the CDR3 reads TGTGCCAGTAGTATTGGGGAGAGGGCCTACACGGATACGCAGTATTTT. Encoded protein: CASSIGERAYTDTQYF. Together with reference TRBV19 and TRBJ2-3, the CDR3 gives the full variable domain: DGGITQSPKYLFRKEGQNVTLSCEQNLNHDAMYWYRQDPGQGLRLIYYSQIVNDFQKGDIAEGYSVSREKKESFPLTVTSAQKNPTAFYLCASSIGERAYTDTQYFGPGTRLTVL.

The chain links TRBV28 to TRBJ1-3; D possibly corresponds to TRBD1 (6 bases). Germline loops: CDR1 MDHEN, CDR2 SYDVKM. The CDR3 length is 15 residues. V was shortened by 1 base and J by 4 bases, with 11 bases between the two germline ends. Here the CDR3 DNA reads TGTGCCAGCAGTTTATCTAGGGGACACGGAAACACCATATATTTT. Its protein is CASSLSRGHGNTIYF.

A few counts support this clonotype. The J gene is TRBJ2-4, the V gene TRBV20-1; D tentatively reads TRBD1 or TRBD2 (6 bases each). CDR1 and CDR2 (germline): DFQATT, SNEGSKA (reference sequence). The CDR3 spans 14 residues. The ends were cut back, 4 bases at V and 1 base at J, with 11 bases in the middle. This chain's CDR3 is CSATGARAKNIQYF. The CDR3 DNA follows: TGCAGTGCTACGGGGGCGCGGGCCAAAAACATTCAGTACTTC.

The CDR3 sequence is CAISESPGLAVTDTQYF. CDR3 sequence (DNA): TGTGCCATCAGTGAGTCGCCGGGACTAGCGGTCACAGATACGCAGTATTTT. The rearrangement links TRBV10-3 to TRBJ2-3, with TRBD2 matching over 11 bases. This CDR3 comprises 17 residues. Trimming removed 0 bases from V and 2 bases from J; junction bases left unmatched: 4. CDR1 and CDR2 (germline): ENHRY, SYGVKD.

This clonotype turned up a few times. V is TRBV3-1 and J is TRBJ2-4; D remains ambiguous. The germline V gene has CDR1 LGHDT and CDR2 YNNKEL (reference sequence). V was clipped by 4 bases and J by 1 base, with 8 bases between them. The CDR3 runs to 14 residues. The CDR3 loop reads CASSRRAAKNIQYF. CDR3 bases: TGTGCCAGCAGCCGAAGGGCCGCCAAAAACATTCAGTACTTC.

This chain joins TRBV11-2 and TRBJ2-7; D may be TRBD2 (5 bases). From germline, CDR1 is SGHAT and CDR2 FQNNGV. Trimming cost V 2 bases and J 5 bases, with 10 bases left between them. This CDR3 region has 13 residues. The CDR3 DNA follows: TGTGCCAGCAGCTTAAAGGGAGTGAACGAGCAGTACTTC. This encodes CASSLKGVNEQYF.

The chain has TRBV4-1 and TRBJ2-7; the D call may be TRBD1 or TRBD2 (5 bases each). Looked up from germline, CDR1 is MGHRA and CDR2 is YSYEKL. V shed 3 bases and J shed 1 base, with 10 bases lying between them. This CDR3 contains 14 residues. CDR3 DNA sequence: TGCGCCAGCAGCCAGCCGGGACGGTCCTACGAGCAGTACTTC. It specifies CASSQPGRSYEQYF.

This clonotype was found a few times. The chain has TRBV3-1 and TRBJ2-7; D gene uncertain. Germline V gene data show CDR1 as LGHDT and CDR2 as YNNKEL (reference sequence). V was clipped by 4 bases and J by 5 bases, with 15 bases between them. CDR3 length: 14 amino acids. The CDR3 sequence is CASSPVGRQNEQYF. The CDR3 bases are TGTGCCAGCAGCCCCGTTGGAAGGCAAAACGAGCAGTACTTC.

V is TRBV25-1 and J is TRBJ1-1; D may be TRBD1 (5 bases). The CDR3 is 11 amino acids. The V end lost 7 bases, the J end lost 3 bases, and 6 bases lay between the germline ends. CDR1 MGHDK and CDR2 SYGVNS come from the germline V gene. The CDR3 sequence: CASKGYTEAFF. As DNA, the CDR3 is TGTGCCAGCAAGGGGTACACTGAAGCTTTCTTT.

The genes are TRBV5-1 and TRBJ1-6; TRBD1 matches at 7 bases. Germline CDR1 SGHRS, CDR2 YFSETQ. V gave up 7 bases and J gave up 5 bases; unmatched junction bases: 12. The CDR3 is 16 residues long. CDR3 nucleotide sequence: TGCGCCAGCCGCTCAACGAACAGGGGAAATAATTCACCCCTCCACTTT. Amino acid sequence: CASRSTNRGNNSPLHF.

This clonotype was counted only a few times. The rearrangement links TRBV5-1 to TRBJ1-4; a weak D match, TRBD1 (5 bases). V was trimmed by 4 bases and J by 4 bases, leaving 17 bases between them. The CDR3 sequence is 16 residues long. The germline V gene has CDR1 SGHRS and CDR2 YFSETQ. CDR3 residues: CASSRGAPRGNEKLFF. The CDR3 DNA reads as TGCGCCAGCAGCCGCGGGGCCCCTCGGGGTAATGAAAAACTGTTTTTT.

The rearrangement uses TRBV10-3 and TRBJ2-1, with 9 positions matching TRBD2. CDR1 is ENHRY and CDR2 is SYGVKD in the germline V gene. Unmatched junction bases numbered 6, after V lost 3 bases and J lost 3 bases. This CDR3 spans 16 amino acids. The CDR3 protein is CAISDAAGGHYNEQFF. The CDR3 DNA sequence: TGTGCCATCAGTGACGCAGCGGGGGGCCACTACAATGAGCAGTTCTTC.

This clonotype showed up just a few times. J is TRBJ2-1 and V is TRBV7-9; D perhaps matches TRBD2 (6 bases). Between the trimmed V and J ends, which lost 5 bases and 7 bases, there was a span of 18 bases. Germline-derived CDR1 and CDR2 are SEHNR and FQNEAQ (reference sequence). The CDR3 extends over 15 amino acids. Written as DNA, the CDR3 is TGTGCCAGCAGCCCTCAGGGAGGTCTACATAATGAGCAGTTCTTC. Protein product: CASSPQGGLHNEQFF.

This rearrangement joins TRBV24-1 to TRBJ2-1; weak D call: TRBD2 (6 bases). The last part of the DNA fits TRBJ2-7 better; the J call may be wrong. Germline V lookup: CDR1 KGHDR, CDR2 SFDVKD. CDR3 size: 17 residues. This chain's CDR3 is CATSDRLAKTSYNEQYF. The CDR3 DNA sequence: TGTGCCACCAGTGACCGGCTAGCGAAAACTTCCTACAATGAGCAGTACTTC.

Only a few counts were recorded for this clonotype. This chain joins TRBV2 and TRBJ1-5, with 8 bases matching TRBD1. The CDR3 has 16 amino acids. Germline-derived CDR1 and CDR2 are SNHLY and FYNNEI. The V segment lost 2 bases and the J segment 0 bases; nucleotides outside the gene matches: 3. CDR3 in DNA: TGTGCCAGCAGTGAAAGACAGGGGATTAGCAATCAGCCCCAGCATTTT. The encoded protein is CASSERQGISNQPQHF.

The chain links TRBV15 to TRBJ1-4; possibly TRBD1 for D (6 bases). From germline, CDR1 is LNHNV and CDR2 YYDKDF (reference sequence). V was trimmed by 4 bases and J by 6 bases, leaving 12 bases between them. The CDR3 runs 14 residues. The CDR3 DNA reads as TGTGCCACCAGCAACCCGGGGGGGCATGAAAAACTGTTTTTT. This translates into CATSNPGGHEKLFF.

This clonotype was counted at least ten times. This chain links TRBV10-3 with TRBJ2-7, with TRBD1 matching 8 bases. CDR1 ENHRY and CDR2 SYGVKD come from the germline V gene. CDR3 length: 13 amino acids. The trim removed 6 bases at V and 0 bases at J, leaving 1 base unmatched. The CDR3 is CAISGTGSYEQYF. In DNA, the CDR3 is TGTGCCATCAGCGGGACAGGCTCCTACGAGCAGTACTTC.